The T cell receptor beta chain described here comes from a study of T cells after yellow fever vaccination. UMIs were added to TCR cDNA along with a universal primer site when it was made by 5'RACE template switching. TCRdb independently ran MiXCR on the 5' RACE reads; one entry per CDR3 protein. Counted here are 150,000 to 200,000 distinct CDR3 sequences, about 11% occurring once; the ten biggest clones make up 36%. Comments on this clonotype: No antigen is known for it.

Whole-study findings and limits: CD4 and CD8 compartments shared a small share of clonotypes, likely from convergent recombination.

This TCR came from a man younger than 35 who received the YFV17D yellow fever vaccine. This specimen was CD8+ T cells sorted from PBMCs, taken 15 days after the yellow fever booster vaccination.

CDR3 nucleotides: TGTGCCAGCAGTCAAAGCCTGAACACTGAAGCTTTCTTT. It codes for CASSQSLNTEAFF. The rearrangement links TRBV12-3 or TRBV12-4 to TRBJ1-1; D gene ambiguous. V was pared by 5 bases and J by 0 bases, with 7 bases between. The CDR3 sequence is 13 residues long.